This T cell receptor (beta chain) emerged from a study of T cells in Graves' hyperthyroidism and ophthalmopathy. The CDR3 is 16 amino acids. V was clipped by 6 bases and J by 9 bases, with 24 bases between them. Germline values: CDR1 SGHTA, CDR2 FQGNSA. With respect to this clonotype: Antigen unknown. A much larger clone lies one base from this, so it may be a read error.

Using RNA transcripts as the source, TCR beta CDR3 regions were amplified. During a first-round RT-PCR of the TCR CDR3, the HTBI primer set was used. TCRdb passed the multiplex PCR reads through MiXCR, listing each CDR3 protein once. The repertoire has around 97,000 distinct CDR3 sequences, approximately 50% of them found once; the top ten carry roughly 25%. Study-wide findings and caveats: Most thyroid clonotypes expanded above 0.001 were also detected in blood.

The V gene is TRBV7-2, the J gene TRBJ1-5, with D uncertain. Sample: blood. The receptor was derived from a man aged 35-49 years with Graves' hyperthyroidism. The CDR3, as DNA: TGTGCCAGCAGTGACTCGACCAAACCCCCCTATCGGCCCCAGCATTTT. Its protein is CASSDSTKPPYRPQHF. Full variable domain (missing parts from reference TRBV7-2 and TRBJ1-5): GAGVSQSPSNKVTEKGKDVELRCDPISGHTALYWYRQSLGQGLEFLIYFQGNSAPDKSGLPSDRFSAERTGGSVSTLTIQRTQQEDSAVYLCASSDSTKPPYRPQHFGDGTRLSIL.